These T cell receptor beta chains were read from a single sample in a study of T cell responses to AZD1222 COVID-19 vaccine. The method was immunoSEQ multiplex PCR; TCRdb's version includes in-frame clones alone and lacks a portion of them. The table has more than 95,000 clones, about nine tenths seen once; the top ten hold more than 3.5%. Here the sequenced sample was peripheral blood, taken on day 0 of AZD1222 vaccination. The receptors derive from an adult in good health. The CDR3 runs from the conserved cysteine through the conserved F or W. A D gene is named only where the DNA matches it firmly. For some rows the clone size is stated as once, few or many, or as a class when expanded; others skip it.

d_gene: .; j_gene: TRBJ2-1; v_gene: TRBV6-4; abundance: .; CDR3aa: CASSDSNTREQFF; CDR3nt: TGTGCCAGCAGTGACTCGAATACTAGGGAGCAGTTCTTC
d_gene: .; j_gene: TRBJ2-1; v_gene: TRBV24-1; abundance: few; CDR3aa: CATSDLHGDGSNEQFF; CDR3nt: TGTGCCACCAGTGATTTGCACGGAGACGGGAGTAATGAGCAGTTCTTC
d_gene: .; j_gene: TRBJ2-7; v_gene: TRBV5-1; abundance: .; CDR3aa: CASSLRQDGYEQYF; CDR3nt: TGCGCCAGCAGCTTGAGGCAGGATGGTTACGAGCAGTACTTC
d_gene: .; j_gene: TRBJ1-2; v_gene: TRBV6-5; abundance: .; CDR3aa: CASSLPWGGGYGYTF; CDR3nt: TGTGCCAGCAGCCTACCCTGGGGGGGCGGCTATGGCTACACCTTC
d_gene: .; j_gene: TRBJ2-1; v_gene: TRBV7-8; abundance: .; CDR3aa: CASKPSGNPRRQFF; CDR3nt: TGTGCCAGCAAACCAAGTGGGAACCCGCGCAGGCAGTTCTTC
d_gene: .; j_gene: TRBJ2-5; v_gene: TRBV2; abundance: .; CDR3aa: CATNSQMETQYF; CDR3nt: TGTGCCACAAACTCTCAAATGGAGACCCAGTACTTC
d_gene: TRBD2; j_gene: TRBJ2-7; v_gene: TRBV6-1; abundance: .; CDR3aa: CASSEGILAGGDEQYF; CDR3nt: TGTGCCAGCAGTGAAGGGATACTAGCGGGAGGGGACGAGCAGTACTTC
d_gene: .; j_gene: TRBJ1-2; v_gene: TRBV30; abundance: once; CDR3aa: CAWSQPGRAGYTF; CDR3nt: TGTGCCTGGAGCCAACCGGGCAGGGCCGGCTACACCTTC
d_gene: .; j_gene: TRBJ1-6; v_gene: TRBV4-3; abundance: .; CDR3aa: CASSQVRSNYNSPLHF; CDR3nt: TGCGCCAGCAGCCAGGTTCGGTCCAACTATAATTCACCCCTCCACTTT
d_gene: .; j_gene: TRBJ1-1; v_gene: TRBV28; abundance: .; CDR3aa: CATHFADTEAFF; CDR3nt: TGTGCCACCCATTTTGCGGACACTGAAGCTTTCTTT
d_gene: .; j_gene: TRBJ1-1; v_gene: TRBV18; abundance: .; CDR3aa: CASSPQSENTEAFF; CDR3nt: TGTGCCAGCTCACCACAGTCAGAGAACACTGAAGCTTTCTTT
d_gene: .; j_gene: TRBJ2-1; v_gene: TRBV15; abundance: .; CDR3aa: CATSRDRGTSANEQFF; CDR3nt: TGTGCCACCAGCAGAGATCGGGGGACCTCCGCCAATGAGCAGTTCTTC
d_gene: TRBD1; j_gene: TRBJ1-4; v_gene: TRBV5-4; abundance: few; CDR3aa: CASSLAMTGGTNEKLFF; CDR3nt: TGTGCCAGCAGCTTAGCAATGACAGGGGGGACTAATGAAAAACTGTTTTTT
d_gene: .; j_gene: TRBJ2-3; v_gene: TRBV7-3; abundance: .; CDR3aa: CASSLSGQGRDTQYF; CDR3nt: TGTGCCAGCAGCTTATCCGGTCAGGGGAGGGATACGCAGTATTTT
d_gene: TRBD1; j_gene: TRBJ2-2; v_gene: TRBV4-3; abundance: .; CDR3aa: CASSQDLGTENTGELFF; CDR3nt: TGCGCCAGCAGCCAAGATCTGGGGACAGAGAACACCGGGGAGCTGTTTTTT
d_gene: TRBD2; j_gene: TRBJ2-3; v_gene: TRBV7-2; abundance: .; CDR3aa: CASSQGLAGGTQYF; CDR3nt: TGTGCCAGCAGCCAGGGACTAGCGGGGGGTACGCAGTATTTT
d_gene: .; j_gene: TRBJ1-2; v_gene: TRBV6-5; abundance: .; CDR3aa: CASSPGAPDGYTF; CDR3nt: TGTGCCAGCAGCCCAGGGGCCCCGGATGGCTACACCTTC
d_gene: .; j_gene: TRBJ2-5; v_gene: TRBV7-3; abundance: .; CDR3aa: CASSLTGEETQYF; CDR3nt: TGTGCCAGCAGCTTAACAGGGGAAGAGACCCAGTACTTC
d_gene: .; j_gene: TRBJ2-6; v_gene: TRBV28; abundance: .; CDR3aa: CASSSRKGKGRSGANVLTF; CDR3nt: TGTGCCAGCAGTTCTAGGAAGGGAAAGGGACGGTCTGGGGCCAACGTCCTGACTTTC
d_gene: TRBD1; j_gene: TRBJ1-5; v_gene: TRBV19; abundance: .; CDR3aa: CASSDRGPYSNQPQHF; CDR3nt: TGTGCCAGTAGCGACAGGGGACCTTATAGCAATCAGCCCCAGCATTTT
d_gene: .; j_gene: TRBJ2-1; v_gene: TRBV21-1; abundance: .; CDR3aa: CASSKEGGADNEQFF; CDR3nt: TGTGCCAGCAGCAAAGAGGGGGGCGCCGACAATGAGCAGTTCTTC
d_gene: .; j_gene: TRBJ2-7; v_gene: TRBV30; abundance: .; CDR3aa: CAWSVFLENEQYF; CDR3nt: TGTGCCTGGAGTGTATTTTTAGAAAACGAGCAGTACTTC
d_gene: TRBD2; j_gene: TRBJ2-5; v_gene: TRBV28; abundance: .; CDR3aa: CASSFALAVELQETQYF; CDR3nt: TGTGCCAGCAGTTTTGCCCTAGCGGTAGAGTTACAAGAGACCCAGTACTTC